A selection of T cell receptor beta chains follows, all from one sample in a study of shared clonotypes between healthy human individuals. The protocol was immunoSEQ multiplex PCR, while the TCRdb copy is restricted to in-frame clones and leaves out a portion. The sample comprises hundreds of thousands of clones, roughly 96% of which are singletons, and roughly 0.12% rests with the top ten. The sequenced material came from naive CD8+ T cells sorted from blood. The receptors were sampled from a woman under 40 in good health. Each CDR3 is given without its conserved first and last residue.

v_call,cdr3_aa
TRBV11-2,ASSLGPGVANEQF
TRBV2,ASMLQGAAETQY
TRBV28,ASSPGPLNEQF
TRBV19,ASSIYGMNTGELF
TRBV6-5,ASSYSKGGYEQY
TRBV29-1,SVAGWTSGTLAKNIQY
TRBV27,ASSPLTGTGANVLT
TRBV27,ASSFGSGYEQY
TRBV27,ASMSGRTSRGKGDEQY
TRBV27,ASSLSRTGLTGELF
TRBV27,ASSLTSPQVVWVYNEQF
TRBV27,ASSETGTTYEQY
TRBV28,ASSLVGQDGYT
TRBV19,ASSERSRLRLLLF
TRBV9,ASSVAWGTYEQY
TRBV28,ASSLYLPDTQY
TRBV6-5,ASSYSAGGGEAF